Listed below are T cell receptor beta chains from one sample, sequenced in a study of blood T cell repertoires in COVID-19. Sequenced by immunoSEQ multiplex PCR; TCRdb stores in-frame clones only, minus some. The sample carries about 62,000 clones, 86% recorded once. Sequenced input: peripheral blood. The origin of the receptors is a woman older than 75 with acute or convalescent COVID-19. The CDR3 runs from the conserved cysteine through the conserved F or W. Fields, in order: D gene, J gene, V gene, clone size, CDR3 DNA, CDR3 protein. A D gene is named only where the DNA matches it firmly. Size tells how often a clone was seen (once, few, many) or the class of an expanded clone, and some rows leave it out.

d_call: NA; j_call: TRBJ2-5; v_call: TRBV5-1; clone_size: NA; cdr3_nt: TGCGCCAGCAGCCTCCCGGGAGCTAGGGAAGAGACCCAGTACTTC; cdr3_aa: CASSLPGAREETQYF
d_call: TRBD1; j_call: TRBJ1-1; v_call: TRBV7-9; clone_size: NA; cdr3_nt: TGTGCCAGCAGGGGATTACGCGGACAGGGAGATGAAGCTTTCTTT; cdr3_aa: CASRGLRGQGDEAFF
d_call: TRBD1; j_call: TRBJ1-2; v_call: TRBV19; clone_size: NA; cdr3_nt: TGTGCCAGTCGTACTCTGGACAGGGTTTGGGGTAACTATGGCTACACCTTC; cdr3_aa: CASRTLDRVWGNYGYTF
d_call: TRBD2; j_call: TRBJ2-2; v_call: TRBV11-2; clone_size: NA; cdr3_nt: TGTGCCAGCAGCTTAGATCGGACTAGTTTCGGGGAGCTGTTTTTT; cdr3_aa: CASSLDRTSFGELFF
d_call: TRBD2; j_call: TRBJ2-2; v_call: TRBV3-1/TRBV3-2; clone_size: NA; cdr3_nt: TGTGCCAGCAGCCAAGGAGCGGGAGTGTCCACCGGGGAGCTGTTTTTT; cdr3_aa: CASSQGAGVSTGELFF
d_call: NA; j_call: TRBJ1-1; v_call: TRBV29-1; clone_size: NA; cdr3_nt: TGCAGCGTTGAACGCAGGGCCAACACTGAAGCTTTCTTT; cdr3_aa: CSVERRANTEAFF
d_call: TRBD1; j_call: TRBJ2-6; v_call: TRBV2; clone_size: NA; cdr3_nt: TGTGCCAGCAGTGAACAGGGGGCGTTGTCCAACGTCCTGACTTTC; cdr3_aa: CASSEQGALSNVLTF
d_call: TRBD1; j_call: TRBJ1-3; v_call: TRBV4-3; clone_size: NA; cdr3_nt: TGCGCCAGCAGCCCTAAAAGAGGGCCAGGGGGATCTGGAAACACCATATATTTT; cdr3_aa: CASSPKRGPGGSGNTIYF
d_call: NA; j_call: TRBJ2-2; v_call: TRBV7-8; clone_size: once; cdr3_nt: TGTGCCAGCAGCCCCACAGGGTCGGACACCGGGGAGCTGTTTTTT; cdr3_aa: CASSPTGSDTGELFF
d_call: TRBD2; j_call: TRBJ2-1; v_call: TRBV5-1; clone_size: once; cdr3_nt: TGCGCCAGCAGCTTGGTACTAGCGGGGGGGAACAATGAGCAGTTCTTC; cdr3_aa: CASSLVLAGGNNEQFF
d_call: NA; j_call: TRBJ1-2; v_call: TRBV6-6; clone_size: NA; cdr3_nt: TGTGCCAGCAGTTATGGTTCAGGGGACGGCTACACCTTC; cdr3_aa: CASSYGSGDGYTF
d_call: NA; j_call: TRBJ2-2; v_call: TRBV30; clone_size: NA; cdr3_nt: TGTGCCTGGATGCTTTCCGCGTCGAACACCGGGGAGCTGTTTTTT; cdr3_aa: CAWMLSASNTGELFF
d_call: NA; j_call: TRBJ1-1; v_call: TRBV19; clone_size: few; cdr3_nt: TGTGCCAGTGCTGACAGGCAAAACACTGAAGCTTTCTTT; cdr3_aa: CASADRQNTEAFF
d_call: TRBD1; j_call: TRBJ1-2; v_call: TRBV7-3; clone_size: NA; cdr3_nt: TGTGCCAGCAGCCCCCGGACAGGAGCTAACTATGGCTACACCTTC; cdr3_aa: CASSPRTGANYGYTF
d_call: NA; j_call: TRBJ2-3; v_call: TRBV7-3; clone_size: NA; cdr3_nt: TGTGCCAGCAGGGCAGGGGGCACAGATACGCAGTATTTT; cdr3_aa: CASRAGGTDTQYF
d_call: NA; j_call: TRBJ1-2; v_call: TRBV28; clone_size: NA; cdr3_nt: TGTGCCAGCAGTCCCGGGGACAAGGCCTATGGCTACACCTTC; cdr3_aa: CASSPGDKAYGYTF
d_call: NA; j_call: TRBJ1-6; v_call: TRBV12-2; clone_size: NA; cdr3_nt: TGTGCAAGTCGCTTCGCCTGGACAGGCATCGGTTCACCCCTCCACTTT; cdr3_aa: CASRFAWTGIGSPLHF
d_call: NA; j_call: TRBJ1-1; v_call: TRBV5-1; clone_size: NA; cdr3_nt: TGCGCCAGCAGCTTGGCCGCGGTAGGGAGAGCTTTCTTT; cdr3_aa: CASSLAAVGRAFF
d_call: TRBD1; j_call: TRBJ2-5; v_call: TRBV28; clone_size: NA; cdr3_nt: TGTGCCTGCGGACAGGGACCCCAAGAGACCCAGTACTTC; cdr3_aa: CACGQGPQETQYF
d_call: TRBD1; j_call: TRBJ1-2; v_call: TRBV7-3; clone_size: once; cdr3_nt: TGTGCCAGCGAAATAACAGGGGGCATCAGCTATGGCTACACCTTC; cdr3_aa: CASEITGGISYGYTF
d_call: NA; j_call: TRBJ2-3; v_call: TRBV27; clone_size: once; cdr3_nt: TGTGCCAGCAGTTTGCGGGCGGTCTCAGATACGCAGTATTTT; cdr3_aa: CASSLRAVSDTQYF
d_call: NA; j_call: TRBJ2-6; v_call: TRBV11-2; clone_size: once; cdr3_nt: TGTGCCAGCAGCTTCCTCCCCCGGGGGGCTCTGGAGGCCAACGTCCTGACTTTC; cdr3_aa: CASSFLPRGALEANVLTF
d_call: TRBD1; j_call: TRBJ1-2; v_call: TRBV10-3; clone_size: NA; cdr3_nt: TGTGCCATAGGACAGGGCCAAGCCTATGGCTACACCTTC; cdr3_aa: CAIGQGQAYGYTF
d_call: NA; j_call: TRBJ1-1; v_call: TRBV19; clone_size: once; cdr3_nt: TGTGCCAGTAGTAGAACAGGTAACACTGAAGCTTTCTTT; cdr3_aa: CASSRTGNTEAFF
d_call: NA; j_call: TRBJ1-1; v_call: TRBV9; clone_size: NA; cdr3_nt: TGTGCCAGCCGCCGGGGACAGAACACTGAAGCTTTCTTT; cdr3_aa: CASRRGQNTEAFF
d_call: NA; j_call: TRBJ1-2; v_call: TRBV30; clone_size: NA; cdr3_nt: TGTGCCTGGAGTTTCTTAAGAGACTATGGCTACACCTTC; cdr3_aa: CAWSFLRDYGYTF
d_call: NA; j_call: TRBJ1-1; v_call: TRBV18; clone_size: NA; cdr3_nt: TGTGCCAGCTCACCACCGACCCGGGACACTGAAGCTTTCTTT; cdr3_aa: CASSPPTRDTEAFF
d_call: NA; j_call: TRBJ1-3; v_call: TRBV10-3; clone_size: NA; cdr3_nt: TGTGCCATCAGTGAGACAGATGTGGGGCCCCCGGGAAACACCATATATTTT; cdr3_aa: CAISETDVGPPGNTIYF
d_call: TRBD2; j_call: TRBJ2-7; v_call: TRBV13; clone_size: NA; cdr3_nt: TGTGCCAGCAGCTTAGGACTAGCGGCCGGGGGCGAGCAGTACTTC; cdr3_aa: CASSLGLAAGGEQYF
d_call: NA; j_call: TRBJ1-4; v_call: TRBV7-6; clone_size: NA; cdr3_nt: TGTGCCAGCAGCTTAGATTCCAGGGTTGCCGGTAATGAAAAACTGTTTTTT; cdr3_aa: CASSLDSRVAGNEKLFF
d_call: TRBD1; j_call: TRBJ1-4; v_call: TRBV28; clone_size: NA; cdr3_nt: TGTGCCAGCAGTATACAGGGGGCCCCAACTAATGAAAAACTGTTTTTT; cdr3_aa: CASSIQGAPTNEKLFF
d_call: NA; j_call: TRBJ1-4; v_call: TRBV19; clone_size: NA; cdr3_nt: TGTGCCAGTAGTGTTCACACGGAAAAACTGTTTTTT; cdr3_aa: CASSVHTEKLFF
d_call: NA; j_call: TRBJ2-7; v_call: TRBV5-6; clone_size: NA; cdr3_nt: TGTGCCAGCATCTTGAGTGGGAGCAACTACGAGCAGTACTTC; cdr3_aa: CASILSGSNYEQYF
d_call: TRBD1; j_call: TRBJ2-7; v_call: TRBV29-1; clone_size: NA; cdr3_nt: TGCAGCGTTGTAAGGGGGCTCGGCTACGAGCAGTACTTC; cdr3_aa: CSVVRGLGYEQYF
d_call: NA; j_call: TRBJ2-1; v_call: TRBV2; clone_size: NA; cdr3_nt: TGTGCCAGCAGGTACTACAACCAGCAGTTCTTC; cdr3_aa: CASRYYNQQFF
d_call: NA; j_call: TRBJ1-2; v_call: TRBV19; clone_size: NA; cdr3_nt: TGTGCCAGTAGTACTGCCGGGACAAACCTCTATGGCTACACCTTC; cdr3_aa: CASSTAGTNLYGYTF
d_call: NA; j_call: TRBJ2-7; v_call: TRBV19; clone_size: NA; cdr3_nt: TGTGCCAGTAGTATCCTTCATGTGGCAGGGAATCCCTACGAGCAGTACTTC; cdr3_aa: CASSILHVAGNPYEQYF
d_call: NA; j_call: TRBJ1-1; v_call: TRBV29-1; clone_size: NA; cdr3_nt: TGCAGCGTTCTGAGGACTTTCACTGAAGCTTTCTTT; cdr3_aa: CSVLRTFTEAFF
d_call: TRBD1; j_call: TRBJ2-1; v_call: TRBV10-3; clone_size: NA; cdr3_nt: TGTGCCATCACGCAGGGGGAAAGCAATGAGCAGTTCTTC; cdr3_aa: CAITQGESNEQFF
d_call: TRBD1; j_call: TRBJ1-4; v_call: TRBV24-1; clone_size: NA; cdr3_nt: TGTGCCACCCAGGGGGCAGGTGGTGAAAAACTGTTTTTT; cdr3_aa: CATQGAGGEKLFF
d_call: NA; j_call: TRBJ1-1; v_call: TRBV28; clone_size: few; cdr3_nt: TGTGCCAGCAGAAACACGGGACATCCGAACACTGAAGCTTTCTTT; cdr3_aa: CASRNTGHPNTEAFF
d_call: TRBD2; j_call: TRBJ2-1; v_call: TRBV7-9; clone_size: NA; cdr3_nt: TGTGCCAGCAATATACTGACTAGCTATGAGCAGTTCTTC; cdr3_aa: CASNILTSYEQFF
d_call: NA; j_call: TRBJ1-1; v_call: TRBV6-2/TRBV6-3; clone_size: NA; cdr3_nt: TGTGCCAGCAGTTGGCTCCGTGAAGCTTTCTTT; cdr3_aa: CASSWLREAFF
d_call: TRBD2; j_call: TRBJ2-3; v_call: TRBV14; clone_size: once; cdr3_nt: TGTGCCAGCAGCCAAGATGTGGGTAGCGGGAGTTGGACAGATACGCAGTATTTT; cdr3_aa: CASSQDVGSGSWTDTQYF
d_call: NA; j_call: TRBJ1-1; v_call: TRBV10-3; clone_size: NA; cdr3_nt: TGTGCCATCACCGACTCGACAGAGGCTGAAGCTTTCTTT; cdr3_aa: CAITDSTEAEAFF
d_call: NA; j_call: TRBJ1-6; v_call: TRBV19; clone_size: NA; cdr3_nt: TGTGCCAGTAAAACTCAGGGGTCCTCTAATTCACCCCTCCACTTT; cdr3_aa: CASKTQGSSNSPLHF
d_call: TRBD1; j_call: TRBJ2-6; v_call: TRBV27; clone_size: NA; cdr3_nt: TGTGCCAGCAAACAGGGGGCGGTGACTGGGGCCAACGTCCTGACTTTC; cdr3_aa: CASKQGAVTGANVLTF
d_call: NA; j_call: TRBJ1-6; v_call: TRBV5-1; clone_size: NA; cdr3_nt: TGCGCCAGCAGCCCCACAGGGACCGGTTCACCCCTCCACTTT; cdr3_aa: CASSPTGTGSPLHF
d_call: TRBD1; j_call: TRBJ1-1; v_call: TRBV11-2; clone_size: NA; cdr3_nt: TGTGCCAGCAGCCTGATAGGGGGCGCAAACACTGAAGCTTTCTTT; cdr3_aa: CASSLIGGANTEAFF
d_call: TRBD1; j_call: TRBJ1-4; v_call: TRBV27; clone_size: NA; cdr3_nt: TGTGCCAGCAGCCCTCGGACAGGGAGGGGTGAAAAACTGTTTTTT; cdr3_aa: CASSPRTGRGEKLFF
d_call: NA; j_call: TRBJ1-1; v_call: TRBV6-5; clone_size: NA; cdr3_nt: TGTGCCAGCAGTTACTCGAGTGCTGGGGCTAACACTGAAGCTTTCTTT; cdr3_aa: CASSYSSAGANTEAFF
d_call: TRBD1; j_call: TRBJ1-5; v_call: TRBV7-9; clone_size: NA; cdr3_nt: TGTGCCAGCAGCCGACAGGGTGGTTTAGAAAGCAATCAGCCCCAGCATTTT; cdr3_aa: CASSRQGGLESNQPQHF
d_call: TRBD2; j_call: TRBJ2-5; v_call: TRBV11-2; clone_size: NA; cdr3_nt: TGTGCCAGCAGCCTAGTGCGGGGGATCGAGACCCAGTACTTC; cdr3_aa: CASSLVRGIETQYF